The 30 T cell receptor beta chains below all came from one sample that was sequenced in a study of TIL therapy for anti-PD-1-resistant metastatic lung cancer. The libraries were made with immunoSEQ v3. Sequencing used immunoSEQ multiplex PCR; TCRdb keeps in-frame clones, though not all of them. The top ten hold 10% to 11% of the sample, which has approximately 92,000 clones, about two thirds seen once. Time point indicated: pre-treatment sample, taken before nivolumab and TIL therapy. Tumor tissue came from excised metastases, mostly pleural nodules or supraclavicular lymph nodes. The sample in question was tumor tissue, obtained at baseline. The receptors were sampled from a person aged 25 to 80 with non-small cell lung cancer.

This rearrangement joins TRBV14 to TRBJ2-5, with 9 bases identical to TRBD2. Germline CDR1 is SGHDN and CDR2 is FVKESK. V shed 3 bases and J 5 bases; nucleotides not matched to a gene: 10. The CDR3 runs to 16 residues. The CDR3 nucleotides read TGTGCCAGCAGCCACCCGGGACTAGCTTTGTCGGAGACCCAGTACTTC. Its protein is CASSHPGLALSETQYF.

A single count supports this clone. This rearrangement joins TRBV9 to TRBJ1-1; TRBD1 is a possible D gene (6 bases). Germline loops: CDR1 SGDLS, CDR2 YYNGEE. The CDR3 extends over 15 amino acids. V lost 3 bases and J 1 base, leaving 13 bases between the germline ends. The CDR3 nucleotides are TGTGCCAGCAGCGCAATACAGGGACCGAACACTGAAGCTTTCTTT. As protein: CASSAIQGPNTEAFF.

The V call is TRBV28, the J call TRBJ1-2; D is uncertain. The V and J ends lost 4 bases and 4 bases respectively, with 13 bases between them. This CDR3 has 14 residues. Germline V gene lookup returns CDR1 MDHEN and CDR2 SYDVKM. Here the CDR3 DNA reads TGTGCCAGCAGTTCATTGGAGGAGGGCTATGGCTACACCTTC. Translation: CASSSLEEGYGYTF.

The J gene is TRBJ2-3, the V gene TRBV30; D uncertain. Trimming left V 4 bases short and J 0 bases short, with 17 bases between. The CDR3 is 16 residues long. Germline loops: CDR1 GTSNPN, CDR2 SVGIG (reference sequence). The CDR3 bases are TGTGCCTGGACCCAAAGTGGGCTCCAGAGCACAGATACGCAGTATTTT. Protein sequence: CAWTQSGLQSTDTQYF.

This clone has a single count. The genes are TRBV12-3 or TRBV12-4 and TRBJ1-2; 11 bases map to TRBD1. Losses at the gene ends were 8 bases for V and 2 bases for J; bases not matched to a gene: 1. The CDR3 sequence is 13 residues long. CDR3 sequence: CASGTGGNYGYTF. As DNA, the CDR3 is TGTGCCAGCGGGACAGGGGGGAACTATGGCTACACCTTC.

V and J are TRBV6-2 or TRBV6-3 and TRBJ2-7; 10 bases match TRBD2. V shed 5 bases and J 0 bases; nucleotides not matched to a gene: 7. In germline, CDR1 is MNHEY, CDR2 SVGEGT. The CDR3 length is 16 residues. Here the CDR3 reads CASSKTSGTSSYEQYF. DNA for the CDR3: TGTGCCAGCAGTAAAACTAGCGGGACAAGCTCCTACGAGCAGTACTTC.

The chain links TRBV15 to TRBJ1-2; the match to TRBD1 covers 7 bases. J gave up 3 bases and V 4 bases, and 2 bases lay outside the gene matches. Germline V lookup: CDR1 LNHNV, CDR2 YYDKDF (reference sequence). The CDR3 length is 13 residues. The CDR3 here is CATSKGADYGYTF. The CDR3 DNA follows: TGTGCCACCAGCAAGGGGGCGGACTATGGCTACACCTTC.

This clone was seen a single time. The chain recombines TRBV19 with TRBJ2-6; perhaps TRBD1 as D (6 bases). CDR1 and CDR2 (germline): LNHDA, SQIVND (reference sequence). The CDR3 loop spans 16 amino acids. The V end lost 1 base, the J end lost 1 base, and 8 bases lay between the germline ends. In DNA form, the CDR3 reads TGTGCCAGTAGTATAGCAACAGGGTCTGGGGCCAACGTCCTGACTTTC. Amino acids: CASSIATGSGANVLTF.

This chain links TRBV7-8 with TRBJ2-1; the D is unclear. Trimming removed 5 bases at V and 8 bases at J, with 7 bases between. CDR3 length: 11 residues. Germline-derived CDR1 and CDR2 are SGHVS and FQNEAQ. The DNA of the CDR3 is TGTGCCAGCAGCCTCCGACATGAGCAGTTCTTC. It codes for CASSLRHEQFF.

The V call is TRBV7-6, the J call TRBJ1-1; D may be TRBD1 (5 bases). CDR1 is SGHVS and CDR2 is FNYEAQ in the germline V gene. The CDR3 sequence is 13 residues long. Trimming cost V 4 bases and J 5 bases, with 11 bases left between them. CDR3 DNA: TGTGCCAGCAGCTCGACAGAGGGAACTGAAGCTTTCTTT. Translation gives CASSSTEGTEAFF.

On this clone: Compared with germline, one end of the junction differs, possibly owing to a read error. The V and J genes are TRBV7-7 and TRBJ2-1; 8 bases are a match to TRBD2. Germline CDR1 SSHAT, CDR2 FNYEAQ (reference sequence). This CDR3 is 14 amino acids long. CDR3 bases: TGTGCTAGCAGCTTTGGGACTAGTAACGATGAGCAGTTCTTC. Its protein product is CASSFGTSNDEQFF.

This clone was found once. The genes are TRBV3-1 (or the pseudogene TRBV3-2) and TRBJ1-5; D possibly corresponds to TRBD1 (6 bases). V was cut by 1 base and J by 6 bases, with 19 bases left in between. The germline CDR1 and CDR2 sequences are LGHDT and YNNKEL (reference sequence). This CDR3 comprises 17 residues. The CDR3 coding sequence is TGTGCCAGCAGCCAAGGAAGGGACATTTGGAAAAGTCAGCCCCAGCATTTT. It encodes CASSQGRDIWKSQPQHF.

This clone appeared once. The chain recombines TRBV25-1 with TRBJ1-3; D is possibly TRBD1 (5 bases). The CDR3 is 14 residues long. V lost 7 bases, J lost 6 bases, and 16 bases lay in between. CDR1 MGHDK and CDR2 SYGVNS come from the germline V gene. CDR3 sequence (DNA): TGTGCCAGCATGGGACGCACCCTCCCAAACACCATATATTTT. The encoded protein is CASMGRTLPNTIYF.

The chain uses TRBV10-3 and TRBJ2-5; 13 bases match TRBD2. The CDR3 is 20 residues long. Trimming removed 0 bases from V and 5 bases from J; junction bases left unmatched: 15. Germline CDR1 is ENHRY and CDR2 is SYGVKD. CDR3: CAISESGTVTSGRASETQYF. CDR3 coding DNA: TGTGCCATCAGTGAGTCAGGCACAGTTACTAGCGGGAGGGCCTCGGAGACCCAGTACTTC.

The V and J genes are TRBV6-5 and TRBJ1-2; D unresolved. The germline V and J ends were trimmed by 2 bases and 2 bases, with 9 bases remaining between them. In germline, CDR1 is MNHEY, CDR2 SVGAGI. The CDR3 loop spans 14 amino acids. The CDR3, as DNA: TGTGCCAGCAGTTACGTAGCAGCCAACTATGGCTACACCTTC. This encodes CASSYVAANYGYTF.

The CDR3 DNA is TGTGCCAGCAGCTGGAGCCGCTACACAGATACGCAGTATTTT. Residues: CASSWSRYTDTQYF. The chain has TRBV7-8 and TRBJ2-3; D is ambiguous. V lost 4 bases, J lost 2 bases, and 10 bases lay in between. The CDR3 sequence is 14 residues long. Looked up from germline, CDR1 is SGHVS and CDR2 is FQNEAQ.

The V gene is TRBV4-1, the J gene TRBJ2-2; 8 bases map to TRBD2. Germline V gene lookup returns CDR1 MGHRA and CDR2 YSYEKL. After removal of 4 bases from V and 3 bases from J, the junction contained 22 bases not matched to a gene. CDR3 length: 21 amino acids. The CDR3 loop reads CASSLGPPWTSNKLYTGELFF. The CDR3 coding sequence is TGCGCCAGCAGCCTAGGTCCCCCCTGGACTAGCAATAAACTATACACCGGGGAGCTGTTTTTT.

V and J are TRBV4-2 and TRBJ1-1, with D hard to call. The CDR3 is 13 residues long. Trimming pared 0 bases from V and 4 bases from J, leaving 6 bases between. Germline assignment: CDR1 LGHNA and CDR2 YNFKEQ. The chain's CDR3 is CASSQDTATEAFF. As DNA, the CDR3 is TGTGCCAGCAGCCAAGATACGGCCACTGAAGCTTTCTTT.

In nucleotides, the CDR3 is TGCGCCAGCAGCAGGACAGGGACAGATACGCAGTATTTT. Translation: CASSRTGTDTQYF. This chain joins TRBV5-1 and TRBJ2-3; 8 bases align to TRBD1. CDR1 is SGHRS, CDR2 YFSETQ, per germline. The CDR3 has 13 amino acids. V trimming: 4 bases; J trimming: 3 bases; junction bases outside the gene matches: 1. Using reference TRBV5-1 and TRBJ2-3 for the parts outside the CDR3, the full variable domain is KAGVTQTPRYLIKTRGQQVTLSCSPISGHRSVSWYQQTPGQGLQFLFEYFSETQRNKGNFPGRFSGRQFSNSRSEMNVSTLELGDSALYLCASSRTGTDTQYFGPGTRLTVL.

The chain is built from TRBV7-9 and TRBJ1-4, with D perhaps TRBD1 (6 bases). Germline lookup yields CDR1 SEHNR and CDR2 FQNEAQ (reference sequence). The ends were cut back, 2 bases at V and 5 bases at J, with 12 bases in the middle. This CDR3 is built from 15 residues. The DNA of the CDR3 is TGTGCCAGCAGCTTATCGGACAGCCAAAATGAAAAACTGTTTTTT. Protein product: CASSLSDSQNEKLFF.

The V gene is TRBV4-1, the J gene TRBJ1-4; TRBD1 is a possible D gene (5 bases). With 0 bases removed from V and 7 bases from J, the gap between germline ends came to 9 bases. CDR1 is MGHRA and CDR2 is YSYEKL in the germline V gene. CDR3 length: 14 amino acids. The DNA of the CDR3 is TGCGCCAGCAGCCAAGATACGGGGGGTGAAAAACTGTTTTTT. This sequence encodes CASSQDTGGEKLFF.

This clone was seen more than once but under ten times. The chain recombines TRBV5-4 with TRBJ2-2, with 11 bases lining up with TRBD2. CDR1 and CDR2 (germline): SGHNT, YYREEE (reference sequence). The J segment lost 1 base and the V segment lost 4 bases, leaving 0 bases of the junction unmatched. There are 15 residues in the CDR3. CDR3 sequence: CASSLAGGNTGELFF. The CDR3 bases are TGTGCCAGCAGCCTAGCGGGGGGGAACACCGGGGAGCTGTTTTTT.

The rearrangement links TRBV7-2 to TRBJ2-3; D unclear. Germline CDR1 and CDR2: SGHTA and FQGNSA. Trimming removed 4 bases from V and 10 bases from J, with 12 bases in between. CDR3 size: 12 residues. The CDR3 DNA reads TGTGCCAGCAGCTCGCTCCTAGTGGCGCAGTATTTT. Translation gives CASSSLLVAQYF.

This clone came up once. CDR3 amino acids: CASRGYSGRAQDSTDTQYF. DNA of the CDR3: TGTGCCAGCAGAGGGTATAGCGGGAGGGCCCAAGATAGCACAGATACGCAGTATTTT. The chain combines TRBV28 with TRBJ2-3, with 11 bases that match TRBD2. The J segment lost 0 bases and the V segment lost 6 bases, leaving 14 bases of the junction unmatched. The CDR3 has 19 amino acids. Germline CDR1 MDHEN, CDR2 SYDVKM.

Judged by abundance, this clone is medium-sized. The CDR3 spells CASSPTLAGVETQYF. The CDR3, as DNA: TGTGCCAGCAGTCCGACACTAGCGGGGGTGGAGACCCAGTACTTC. The chain has TRBV6-2 or TRBV6-3 and TRBJ2-5, with 11 nucleotides matching TRBD2. Germline V lookup: CDR1 MNHEY, CDR2 SVGEGT. V lost 5 bases, J lost 5 bases, and 7 bases stayed unmatched. The length of the CDR3 is 15 residues.

V is TRBV10-3 and J is TRBJ1-3, with D unclear. The V end was cut by 2 bases, the J end by 4 bases, with 15 bases between. This CDR3 has 16 amino acids. The germline V gene has CDR1 ENHRY and CDR2 SYGVKD. In DNA form, the CDR3 reads TGTGCCATCAGTGAGGAGTCAGTCGCCCACGGAAACACCATATATTTT. Its translation is CAISEESVAHGNTIYF.

J is TRBJ1-6 and V is TRBV27, with a possible D match to TRBD1 (6 bases). Per germline, CDR1 MNHEY and CDR2 SMNVEV (reference sequence). Trimming shortened V by 3 bases and J by 2 bases, and 11 bases separated the two germline ends. This CDR3 has 16 amino acids. The CDR3 region is CASSFLGDTYNSPLHF. Here the CDR3 DNA reads TGTGCCAGCAGTTTTCTGGGGGACACCTATAATTCACCCCTCCACTTT.

This clone was seen a handful of times. For the CDR3, the DNA is TGTGCCAGCAGTTACTCCCTGGGGGGCAGAGAGCAGTACTTC. It yields the protein CASSYSLGGREQYF. The chain combines TRBV6-2 or TRBV6-3 with TRBJ2-7, with D possibly being TRBD1 or TRBD2 (6 bases each). In germline, CDR1 is MNHEY, CDR2 SVGEGT. This CDR3 spans 14 amino acids. V lost 0 bases and J lost 7, with 13 bases in between.

This chain links TRBV7-9 with TRBJ1-1; D remains unclear. V shed 5 bases and J shed 1 base, with 11 bases lying between them. Germline CDR1 reads SEHNR; CDR2 reads FQNEAQ (reference sequence). This CDR3 is 14 amino acids long. CDR3 amino acids: CASSHLGKNTEAFF. The DNA of the CDR3 is TGTGCCAGCAGCCACTTGGGCAAGAACACTGAAGCTTTCTTT.

The rearrangement joins TRBV4-3 to TRBJ2-7; 9 positions match TRBD1. The length of the CDR3 is 14 residues. With V trimmed by 8 bases and J by 5 bases, 10 bases remained unmatched. The germline gives CDR1 LGHNA, CDR2 YSLEER. The CDR3: CASGRDRDFHEQYF. CDR3 DNA sequence: TGCGCCAGCGGCCGGGACAGGGACTTCCACGAGCAGTACTTC.